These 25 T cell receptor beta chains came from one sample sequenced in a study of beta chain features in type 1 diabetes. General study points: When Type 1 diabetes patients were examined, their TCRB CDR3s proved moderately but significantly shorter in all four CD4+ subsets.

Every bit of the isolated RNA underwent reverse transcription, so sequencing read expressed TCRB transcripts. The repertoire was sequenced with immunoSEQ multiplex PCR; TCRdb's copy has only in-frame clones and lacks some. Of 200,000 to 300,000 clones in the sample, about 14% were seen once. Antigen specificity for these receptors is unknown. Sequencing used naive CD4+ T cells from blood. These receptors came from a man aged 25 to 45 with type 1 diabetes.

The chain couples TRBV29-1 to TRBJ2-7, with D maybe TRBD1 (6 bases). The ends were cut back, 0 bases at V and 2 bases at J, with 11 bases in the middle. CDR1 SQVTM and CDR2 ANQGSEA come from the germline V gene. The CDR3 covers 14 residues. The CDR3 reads CSVEDRGLTYEQYF. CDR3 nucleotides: TGCAGCGTTGAAGACAGGGGTCTTACCTACGAGCAGTACTTC.

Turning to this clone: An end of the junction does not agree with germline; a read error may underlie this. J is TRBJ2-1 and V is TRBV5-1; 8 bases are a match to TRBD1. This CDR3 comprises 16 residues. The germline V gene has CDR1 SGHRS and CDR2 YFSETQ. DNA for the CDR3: TGCGCCAGCAGCCCAGAGGCAGGGGGCTCCAACAATGAGCAGTTCTTC. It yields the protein CASSPEAGGSNNEQFF.

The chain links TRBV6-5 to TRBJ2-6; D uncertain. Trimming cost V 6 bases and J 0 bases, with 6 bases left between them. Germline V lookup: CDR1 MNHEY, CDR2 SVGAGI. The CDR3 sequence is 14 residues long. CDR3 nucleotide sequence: TGTGCCAGCAGACAGTCCTCTGGGGCCAACGTCCTGACTTTC. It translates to CASRQSSGANVLTF.

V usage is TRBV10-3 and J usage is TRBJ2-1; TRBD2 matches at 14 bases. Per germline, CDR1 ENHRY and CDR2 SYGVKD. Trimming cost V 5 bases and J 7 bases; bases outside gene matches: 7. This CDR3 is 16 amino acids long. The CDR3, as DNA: TGTGCCATCAGTAAGGCCGGGACTAGCGGGAGAAATGAGCAGTTCTTC. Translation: CAISKAGTSGRNEQFF.

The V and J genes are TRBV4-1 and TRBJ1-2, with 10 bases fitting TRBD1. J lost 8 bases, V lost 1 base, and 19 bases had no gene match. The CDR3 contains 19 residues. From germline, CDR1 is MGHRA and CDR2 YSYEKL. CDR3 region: CASSQGPVPGQGRMEGYTF. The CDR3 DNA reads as TGCGCCAGCAGCCAAGGCCCTGTCCCGGGACAGGGGAGGATGGAGGGCTACACCTTC.

The CDR3 loop reads CASSADRGLTGELFF. The CDR3 bases are TGTGCCAGCTCAGCGGACAGGGGGCTCACCGGGGAGCTGTTTTTT. The V gene is TRBV18, the J gene TRBJ2-2, with 11 bases matching TRBD1. CDR1 and CDR2 (germline): KGHSH, LQKENI. The CDR3 runs 15 residues. V trimming: 5 bases; J trimming: 4 bases; junction bases outside the gene matches: 3.

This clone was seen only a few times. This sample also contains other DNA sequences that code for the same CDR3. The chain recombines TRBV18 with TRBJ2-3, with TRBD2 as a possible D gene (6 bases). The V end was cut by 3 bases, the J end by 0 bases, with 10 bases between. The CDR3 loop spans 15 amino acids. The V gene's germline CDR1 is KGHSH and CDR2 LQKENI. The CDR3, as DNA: TGTGCCAGCTCACCTTTAGCGGCTAGCACAGATACGCAGTATTTT. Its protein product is CASSPLAASTDTQYF.

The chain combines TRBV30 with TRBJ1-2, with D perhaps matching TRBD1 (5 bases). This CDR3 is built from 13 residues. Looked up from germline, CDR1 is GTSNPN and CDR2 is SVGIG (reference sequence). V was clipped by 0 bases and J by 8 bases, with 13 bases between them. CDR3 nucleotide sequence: TGTGCCTGGAGTGTAATCGGGGGAGGAGGCTACACCTTC. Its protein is CAWSVIGGGGYTF. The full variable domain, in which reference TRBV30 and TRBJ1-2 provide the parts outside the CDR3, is SQTIHQWPATLVQPVGSPLSLECTVEGTSNPNLYWYRQAAGRGLQLLFYSVGIGQISSEVPQNLSASRPQDRQFILSSKKLLLSDSGFYLCAWSVIGGGGYTFGSGTRLTVV.

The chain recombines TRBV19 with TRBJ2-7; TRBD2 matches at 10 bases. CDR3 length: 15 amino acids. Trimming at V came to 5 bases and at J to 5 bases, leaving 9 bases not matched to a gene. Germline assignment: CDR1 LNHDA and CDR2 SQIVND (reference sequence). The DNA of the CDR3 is TGTGCCAGTAGTCCCCGGACTAGCGGCCGTGACGAGCAGTACTTC. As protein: CASSPRTSGRDEQYF. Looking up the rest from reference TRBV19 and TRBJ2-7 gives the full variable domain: DGGITQSPKYLFRKEGQNVTLSCEQNLNHDAMYWYRQDPGQGLRLIYYSQIVNDFQKGDIAEGYSVSREKKESFPLTVTSAQKNPTAFYLCASSPRTSGRDEQYFGPGTRLTVT.

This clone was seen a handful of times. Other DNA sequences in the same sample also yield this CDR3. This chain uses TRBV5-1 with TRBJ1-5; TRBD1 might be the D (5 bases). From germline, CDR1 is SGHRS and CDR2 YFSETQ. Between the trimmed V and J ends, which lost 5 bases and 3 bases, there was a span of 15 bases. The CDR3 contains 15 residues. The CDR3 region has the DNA TGCGCCAGCAGTCTGGGGACGGGACTCAATCAGCCCCAGCATTTT. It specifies CASSLGTGLNQPQHF.

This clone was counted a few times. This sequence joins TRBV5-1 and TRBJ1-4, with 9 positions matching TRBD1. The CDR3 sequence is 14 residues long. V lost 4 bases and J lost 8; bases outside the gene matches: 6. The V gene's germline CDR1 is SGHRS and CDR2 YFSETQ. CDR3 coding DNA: TGCGCCAGCAGCAAGGGACAGGGAACGGAAAAACTGTTTTTT. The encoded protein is CASSKGQGTEKLFF.

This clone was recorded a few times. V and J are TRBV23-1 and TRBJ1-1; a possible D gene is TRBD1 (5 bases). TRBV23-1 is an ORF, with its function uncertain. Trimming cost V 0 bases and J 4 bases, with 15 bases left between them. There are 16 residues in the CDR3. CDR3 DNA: TGCGCCAGCAGTCAATCGGAAGGGGCTCGAGGCACTGAAGCTTTCTTT. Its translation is CASSQSEGARGTEAFF.

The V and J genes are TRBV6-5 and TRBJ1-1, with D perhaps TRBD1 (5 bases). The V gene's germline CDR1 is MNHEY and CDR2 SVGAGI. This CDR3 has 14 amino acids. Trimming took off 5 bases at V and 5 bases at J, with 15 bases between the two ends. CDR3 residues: CASSAGRLETEAFF. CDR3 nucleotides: TGTGCCAGCAGTGCGGGACGACTCGAGACTGAAGCTTTCTTT.

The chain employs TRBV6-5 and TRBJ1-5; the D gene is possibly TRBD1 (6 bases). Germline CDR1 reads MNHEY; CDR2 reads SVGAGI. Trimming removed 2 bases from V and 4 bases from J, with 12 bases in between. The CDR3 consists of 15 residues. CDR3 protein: CASSYGWGPNQPQHF. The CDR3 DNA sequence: TGTGCCAGCAGTTACGGGTGGGGGCCTAATCAGCCCCAGCATTTT.

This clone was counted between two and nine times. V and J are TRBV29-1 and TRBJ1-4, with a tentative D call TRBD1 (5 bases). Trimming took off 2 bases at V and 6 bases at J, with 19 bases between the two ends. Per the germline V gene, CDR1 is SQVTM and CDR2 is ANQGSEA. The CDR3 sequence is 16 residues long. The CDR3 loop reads CSVEIAWQGGDEKLFF. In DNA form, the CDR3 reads TGCAGCGTTGAAATCGCATGGCAGGGTGGGGATGAAAAACTGTTTTTT.

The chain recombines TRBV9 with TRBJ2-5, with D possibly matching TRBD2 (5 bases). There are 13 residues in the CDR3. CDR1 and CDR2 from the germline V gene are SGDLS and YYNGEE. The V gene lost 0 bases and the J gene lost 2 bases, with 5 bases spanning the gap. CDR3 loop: CASSVAGQETQYF. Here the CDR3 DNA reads TGTGCCAGCAGCGTAGCGGGGCAAGAGACCCAGTACTTC. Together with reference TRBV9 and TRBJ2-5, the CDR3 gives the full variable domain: DSGVTQTPKHLITATGQRVTLRCSPRSGDLSVYWYQQSLDQGLQFLIQYYNGEERAKGNILERFSAQQFPDLHSELNLSSLELGDSALYFCASSVAGQETQYFGPGTRLLVL.

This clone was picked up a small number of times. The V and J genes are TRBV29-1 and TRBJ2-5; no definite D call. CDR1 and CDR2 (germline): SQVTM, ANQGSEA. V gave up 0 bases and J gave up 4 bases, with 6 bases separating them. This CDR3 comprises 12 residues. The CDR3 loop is CSVEEPRETQYF. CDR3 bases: TGCAGCGTTGAAGAACCGCGAGAGACCCAGTACTTC.

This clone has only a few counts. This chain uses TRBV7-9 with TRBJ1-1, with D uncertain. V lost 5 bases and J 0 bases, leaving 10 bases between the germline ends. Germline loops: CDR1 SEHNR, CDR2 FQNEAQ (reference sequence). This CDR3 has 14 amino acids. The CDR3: CASSRRLVNTEAFF. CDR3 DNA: TGTGCCAGCAGCCGTCGACTGGTGAACACTGAAGCTTTCTTT. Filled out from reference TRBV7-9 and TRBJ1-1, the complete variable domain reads DTGVSQNPRHKITKRGQNVTFRCDPISEHNRLYWYRQTLGQGPEFLTYFQNEAQLEKSRLLSDRFSAERPKGSFSTLEIQRTEQGDSAMYLCASSRRLVNTEAFFGQGTRLTVV.

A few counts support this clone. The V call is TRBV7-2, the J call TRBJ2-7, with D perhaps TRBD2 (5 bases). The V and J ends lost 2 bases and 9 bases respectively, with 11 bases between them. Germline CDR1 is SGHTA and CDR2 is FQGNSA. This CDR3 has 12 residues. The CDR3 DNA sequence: TGTGCCAGCAGCTTACCCCCTGGAGGGCAGTACTTC. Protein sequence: CASSLPPGGQYF.

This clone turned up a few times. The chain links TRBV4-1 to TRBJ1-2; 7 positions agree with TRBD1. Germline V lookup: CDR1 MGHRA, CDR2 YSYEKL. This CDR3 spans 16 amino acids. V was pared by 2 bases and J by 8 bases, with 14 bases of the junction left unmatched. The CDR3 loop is CASSQSPRQGPGGYTF. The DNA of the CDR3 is TGCGCCAGCAGCCAATCCCCCCGACAGGGTCCCGGCGGCTACACCTTC.

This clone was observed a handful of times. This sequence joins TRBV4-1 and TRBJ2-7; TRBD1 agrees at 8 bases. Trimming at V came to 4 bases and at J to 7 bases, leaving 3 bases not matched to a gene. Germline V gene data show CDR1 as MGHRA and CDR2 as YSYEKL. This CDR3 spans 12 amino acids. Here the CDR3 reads CASSRNRGEQYF. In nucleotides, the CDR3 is TGCGCCAGCAGCCGAAACAGGGGGGAGCAGTACTTC.

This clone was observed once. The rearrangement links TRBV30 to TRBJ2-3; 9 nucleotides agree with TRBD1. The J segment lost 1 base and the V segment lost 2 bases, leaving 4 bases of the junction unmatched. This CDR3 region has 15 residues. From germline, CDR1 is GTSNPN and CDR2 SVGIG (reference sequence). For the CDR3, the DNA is TGTGCCTGGAGTCTCACAGGGGGCGGCACAGATACGCAGTATTTT. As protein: CAWSLTGGGTDTQYF.

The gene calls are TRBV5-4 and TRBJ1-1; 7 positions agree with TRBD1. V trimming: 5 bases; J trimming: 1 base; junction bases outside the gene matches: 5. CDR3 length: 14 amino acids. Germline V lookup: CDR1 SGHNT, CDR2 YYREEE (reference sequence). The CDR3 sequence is CASREGQPNTEAFF. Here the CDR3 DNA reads TGTGCCAGCAGGGAGGGACAGCCGAACACTGAAGCTTTCTTT.

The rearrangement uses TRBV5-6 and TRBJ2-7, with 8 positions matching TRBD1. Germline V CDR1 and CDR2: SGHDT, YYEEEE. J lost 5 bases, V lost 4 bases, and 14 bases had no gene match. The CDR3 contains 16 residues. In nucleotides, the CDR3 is TGTGCCAGCAGCCAGGGGGCTCCCGACCCCTGGGACGAGCAGTACTTC. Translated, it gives CASSQGAPDPWDEQYF.

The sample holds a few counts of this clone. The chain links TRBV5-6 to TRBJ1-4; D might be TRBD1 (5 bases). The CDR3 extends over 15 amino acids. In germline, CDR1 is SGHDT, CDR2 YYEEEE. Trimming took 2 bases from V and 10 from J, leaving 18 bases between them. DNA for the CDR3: TGTGCCAGCAGCTTCTACTCGGGACGCGGGGGAAAACTGTTTTTT. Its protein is CASSFYSGRGGKLFF.